The source of this TCR beta chain is a study of PD-L1 blockade in urothelial cancer. Time point indicated: peripheral blood 6 weeks after treatment start. Data came from immunoSEQ multiplex PCR; TCRdb stores just in-frame clones and leaves some out. The sample includes roughly 76,000 clones, around 93% of them seen just once. This material consisted of PBMCs, taken around atezolizumab (anti-PD-L1) treatment. The origin of this receptor is a woman over 75 with urothelial cancer.

CDR3 amino acids: CASSMYWTSGRTDTQYF. Here the CDR3 DNA reads TGTGCCAGTAGTATGTATTGGACTAGCGGGAGAACAGATACGCAGTATTTT. The genes are TRBV19 and TRBJ2-3; 13 bases map to TRBD2. This CDR3 region has 17 residues. Germline values: CDR1 LNHDA, CDR2 SQIVND (reference sequence). The ends lost 3 bases at V and 3 bases at J; junction bases unmatched: 6.